What follows describes a single T cell receptor beta chain. TCRdb's table, derived via immunoSEQ multiplex PCR, lists solely in-frame clones and lacks some. This table has fewer than 300,000 clones, roughly 85% appearing once. V trimming: 2 bases; J trimming: 4 bases; junction bases outside the gene matches: 4. CDR1 is SNHLY and CDR2 is FYNNEI in the germline V gene. This CDR3 region has 15 residues. These data belong to a study of blood T cell repertoires in COVID-19. About the study: Donors in the United States, Italy and Spain gave samples during acute or convalescent COVID-19.

This chain joins TRBV2 and TRBJ2-5, with 10 bases that match TRBD2. This receptor was identified in a man in his fifties or sixties with active or convalescent COVID-19. Material for sequencing was peripheral blood. CDR3 region: CASSETSGNGETQYF. The CDR3 DNA follows: TGTGCCAGCAGTGAAACTAGCGGGAACGGAGAGACCCAGTACTTC. The full variable domain, with the rest looked up from reference TRBV2 and TRBJ2-5, is EPEVTQTPSHQVTQMGQEVILRCVPISNHLYFYWYRQILGQKVEFLVSFYNNEISEKSEIFDDQFSVERPDGSNFTLKIRSTKLEDSAMYFCASSETSGNGETQYFGPGTRLLVL.